The 19 T cell receptor beta chains below were found in one sample sequenced in a study of CD8+CD57+ T cells in acquired aplastic anemia. CDR3 and TCR beta VDJ profiling relied on genomic DNA as the template. MiXCR, applied by TCRdb to the reads, yields one record per CDR3 protein. The sample holds around 400,000 distinct CDR3 sequences, 55% to 70% seen once. Sequenced sample: sorted CD4+, CD8+, or CD8+CD57+ T cells (not recorded which) from PBMCs. These receptor sequences come from a human donor in good health, serving as a control.

The genes are TRBV6-4 and TRBJ1-5, with no clear D. The V end lost 6 bases, the J end lost 7 bases, and 10 bases lay between the germline ends. Germline CDR1 is MRHNA and CDR2 is SNTAGT. The CDR3 is 12 residues long. CDR3 sequence reads: CASSRRGQPQHF. CDR3 sequence (DNA): TGTGCCAGCAGCCGAAGAGGACAGCCCCAGCATTTT.

This clonotype was picked up many times. The chain carries TRBV4-3 and TRBJ1-1; 10 bases fit TRBD1. In germline, CDR1 is LGHNA, CDR2 YSLEER. The trim removed 5 bases at V and 10 bases at J, leaving 10 bases unmatched. The CDR3 extends over 14 amino acids. The CDR3, as DNA: TGCGCCAGCAGCTCCCAAGACAGGGGGCGCGCAGCTTTCTTT. Translated, it gives CASSSQDRGRAAFF.

This rearrangement joins TRBV5-4 to TRBJ2-1; TRBD2 aligns across 7 bases. Germline V gene data show CDR1 as SGHNT and CDR2 as YYREEE (reference sequence). The CDR3 consists of 16 residues. The J segment lost 6 bases and the V segment lost 1 base, leaving 10 bases of the junction unmatched. CDR3 DNA: TGTGCCAGCAGCTTGATCGGGAGCGGGGCCCTCAATGAGCAGTTCTTC. This encodes CASSLIGSGALNEQFF. The full variable domain, rest sourced from reference TRBV5-4 and TRBJ2-1, is ETGVTQSPTHLIKTRGQQVTLRCSSQSGHNTVSWYQQALGQGPQFIFQYYREEENGRGNFPPRFSGLQFPNYSSELNVNALELDDSALYLCASSLIGSGALNEQFFGPGTRLTVL.

This chain connects TRBV5-5 to TRBJ1-1; a possible D gene is TRBD1 (6 bases). This CDR3 contains 13 residues. Trimming removed 4 bases from V and 3 bases from J, with 10 bases in between. Germline CDR1 is SGHKS and CDR2 is YYEKEE (reference sequence). The CDR3, as DNA: TGTGCCAGCAGCAAATACAGGGACACTGAAGCTTTCTTT. Translating gives CASSKYRDTEAFF.

The chain recombines TRBV7-8 with TRBJ1-2, with a possible D match to TRBD1 (6 bases). V dropped 4 bases and J dropped 13 bases, with 25 bases sitting between them. The CDR3 consists of 15 residues. The germline V gene encodes CDR1 SGHVS and CDR2 FQNEAQ. CDR3 sequence reads: CASSWGPQGNYSPTF. Written as DNA, the CDR3 is TGTGCCAGCAGCTGGGGCCCACAGGGAAACTATTCACCCACCTTC.

This clonotype was recorded only once. The J gene is TRBJ2-1, the V gene TRBV20-1, with D tentatively TRBD2 (5 bases). Trimming cost V 5 bases and J 10 bases, with 18 bases left between them. The CDR3 is 13 amino acids. In germline, CDR1 is DFQATT, CDR2 SNEGSKA (reference sequence). CDR3 protein: CSAGDLLGGEQFF. DNA of the CDR3: TGCAGTGCTGGCGACTTGCTAGGAGGAGAGCAGTTCTTC.

The genes are TRBV2 and TRBJ1-2, with 8 bases matching TRBD1. Trimming cost V 5 bases and J 7 bases; bases outside gene matches: 9. The CDR3 extends over 14 amino acids. Germline V gene data show CDR1 as SNHLY and CDR2 as FYNNEI. The CDR3 spells CASSRTGLGLGYTF. CDR3 DNA: TGTGCCAGCAGTCGGACAGGGTTGGGGCTTGGCTACACCTTC. The full variable domain, with the rest looked up from reference TRBV2 and TRBJ1-2, is EPEVTQTPSHQVTQMGQEVILRCVPISNHLYFYWYRQILGQKVEFLVSFYNNEISEKSEIFDDQFSVERPDGSNFTLKIRSTKLEDSAMYFCASSRTGLGLGYTFGSGTRLTVV.

The genes are TRBV24-1 and TRBJ1-5; D is uncertain. V was cut by 7 bases and J by 5 bases, with 14 bases left in between. The CDR3 is 14 amino acids. The germline V gene has CDR1 KGHDR and CDR2 SFDVKD. The CDR3 region is CATSTTSYDQPQHF. For the CDR3, the DNA is TGTGCCACCAGCACCACAAGCTACGATCAGCCCCAGCATTTT.

Concerning this clonotype itself: Because the CDR3 is missing its conserved closing phenylalanine or tryptophan, this is likely a read error. No DNA is shown, since the ends of the CDR3 on it are uncertain; the CDR3 is the one TCRdb lists. The genes are TRBV9 and TRBJ1-1. Germline values: CDR1 SGDLS, CDR2 YYNGEE. The CDR3 contains 13 residues when both ends are counted. The CDR3 loop is CASSALAGGPAGV.

This clonotype was seen at least ten times. This chain uses TRBV19 with TRBJ2-7; 10 bases line up with TRBD1. V was clipped by 1 base and J by 1 base; unmatched bases: 1. The CDR3 has 15 amino acids. Germline-derived CDR1 and CDR2 are LNHDA and SQIVND (reference sequence). DNA for the CDR3: TGTGCCAGTAGTATAGTGGGACAGGGGTCCTACGAGCAGTACTTC. This encodes CASSIVGQGSYEQYF.

This chain links TRBV24-1 with TRBJ2-5; maybe TRBD1 (5 bases). The J call may not be correct, given that the DNA end is closer to TRBJ2-7. CDR1 and CDR2 from the germline V gene are KGHDR and SFDVKD. CDR3 length: 14 residues. CDR3: CATSEAGIHDEQYF. Written as DNA, the CDR3 is TGTGCCACCAGTGAGGCAGGGATTCACGACGAGCAGTACTTC.

This clonotype was recorded a few times. J is TRBJ1-6 and V is TRBV20-1, with 7 bases fitting TRBD1. V was pared by 4 bases and J by 7 bases, with 10 bases of the junction left unmatched. Germline V gene sequence: CDR1 DFQATT, CDR2 SNEGSKA (reference sequence). There are 15 residues in the CDR3. This CDR3 is CSATPGQHPNSPLHF. CDR3 sequence (DNA): TGCAGTGCTACCCCGGGACAGCACCCGAATTCACCCCTCCACTTT.

The chain has TRBV10-3 and TRBJ2-7, with 8 bases matching TRBD1. This CDR3 contains 14 residues. With V trimmed by 8 bases and J by 0 bases, 6 bases remained unmatched. Germline assignment: CDR1 ENHRY and CDR2 SYGVKD. The CDR3, as DNA: TGTGCCATCCAAAGGACAGGGAGCTCCTACGAGCAGTACTTC. Protein: CAIQRTGSSYEQYF.

The chain uses TRBV11-2 and TRBJ1-5; D possibly corresponds to TRBD1 (6 bases). Per germline, CDR1 SGHAT and CDR2 FQNNGV. Trimming cost V 6 bases and J 1 base, with 22 bases left between them. The CDR3 runs to 18 residues. The CDR3 DNA reads as TGTGCCAGCAGACAAGGTCACCACAGGGTCGGAAGCAATCAGCCCCAGCATTTT. Its protein product is CASRQGHHRVGSNQPQHF.

This sequence joins TRBV7-3 and TRBJ1-2; D unclear. The CDR3 consists of 15 residues. V was trimmed by 5 bases and J by 8 bases, leaving 21 bases between them. Germline CDR1 reads SGHTA; CDR2 reads FQGTGA. CDR3 sequence: CASSNTPDGTDGYTF. The DNA of the CDR3 is TGTGCCAGCAGCAATACCCCGGACGGAACCGACGGCTACACCTTC.

This clonotype was observed once. J is TRBJ2-7 and V is TRBV7-8; D may be TRBD2 (6 bases). The V end was cut by 11 bases, the J end by 9 bases, with 23 bases between. CDR3 length: 13 amino acids. CDR1 SGHVS and CDR2 FQNEAQ come from the germline V gene. CDR3 nucleotide sequence: TGTGCCGGCAAGAGCCGGAGGGATGCTCGGCAGTACTTC. Amino acid sequence: CAGKSRRDARQYF.

Note on this clonotype: One junction end does not reproduce the germline sequence, and a read error may be involved. This sequence joins TRBV19 and TRBJ2-1, with 9 positions matching TRBD2. Germline loops: CDR1 LNHDA, CDR2 SQIVND (reference sequence). This CDR3 has 15 amino acids. CDR3 loop: CASRIAGVTYNEQFF. In DNA, the CDR3 is TGTGCCAGTAGGATAGCGGGAGTGACCTACAATGAGCAGTTCTTC.

This clonotype was observed at least ten times. The gene calls are TRBV9 and TRBJ1-4; no reliable D call. V was shortened by 3 bases and J by 0 bases, with 12 bases between the two germline ends. CDR1 and CDR2 (germline): SGDLS, YYNGEE. The CDR3 loop spans 16 amino acids. The CDR3 DNA reads as TGTGCCAGCAGCGGCTTAGAGTCTGCAACTAATGAAAAACTGTTTTTT. It encodes CASSGLESATNEKLFF.

V is TRBV7-9 and J is TRBJ1-6, with D perhaps matching TRBD1 (5 bases). Trimming took 3 bases from V and 11 from J, leaving 17 bases between them. Germline V lookup: CDR1 SEHNR, CDR2 FQNEAQ (reference sequence). The CDR3 is 15 amino acids. As DNA, the CDR3 is TGTGCCAGCAGCTTGGAGGCGGGGACTCACGCACCCCTCCACTTT. This sequence encodes CASSLEAGTHAPLHF.